The 26 T cell receptor beta chains reported below all come from one sample, sequenced in a study of cytomegalovirus exposure and HLA in healthy donors. Both 60 Vbeta primers and 13 Jbeta primers went into the PCR. Measured with immunoSEQ multiplex PCR; TCRdb has only the in-frame clones, and not every one. Among 150,000 or so clones, roughly 80% were seen once, and the ten largest hold about 13%. The sample taken for sequencing was PBMCs. The receptor set was obtained from a man aged 40-49 years in good health and CMV-seropositive.

This sequence joins TRBV9 and TRBJ2-7, with D possibly TRBD2 on 6 matching bases. Per the germline V gene, CDR1 is SGDLS and CDR2 is YYNGEE. Trimming cost V 4 bases and J 1 base, with 15 bases left between them. The CDR3 spans 15 residues. CDR3 sequence: CASSPWGVRSYEQYF. The DNA of the CDR3 is TGTGCCAGCAGCCCATGGGGGGTTCGGTCCTACGAGCAGTACTTC.

This sequence joins TRBV5-1 and TRBJ2-7, with no clear D. The CDR3 runs to 12 residues. Germline V gives CDR1 SGHRS, CDR2 YFSETQ. With 1 base removed from V and 3 bases from J, the gap between germline ends came to 5 bases. CDR3 DNA: TGCGCCAGCAGCTTGAACAGCTACGAGCAGTACTTC. Protein product: CASSLNSYEQYF. The whole variable domain, remainder taken from reference TRBV5-1 and TRBJ2-7, is KAGVTQTPRYLIKTRGQQVTLSCSPISGHRSVSWYQQTPGQGLQFLFEYFSETQRNKGNFPGRFSGRQFSNSRSEMNVSTLELGDSALYLCASSLNSYEQYFGPGTRLTVT.

V usage is TRBV11-2 and J usage is TRBJ2-2, with a tentative D call TRBD1 (5 bases). Deletions cut 0 bases from V and 6 bases from J, with 11 bases between. Looked up from germline, CDR1 is SGHAT and CDR2 is FQNNGV. The CDR3 consists of 15 residues. This chain's CDR3 is CASSLDQVGPGELFF. The DNA for the CDR3 is TGTGCCAGCAGCTTAGATCAAGTGGGGCCCGGGGAGCTGTTTTTT.

This clone appeared a single time. The chain joins TRBV6-1 to TRBJ1-1; D is perhaps TRBD1 (6 bases). The germline gives CDR1 MNHNS, CDR2 SASEGT. The CDR3 contains 16 residues. With 0 bases removed from V and 0 bases from J, the gap between germline ends came to 11 bases. CDR3 in amino acids: CASSEAHGTLNTEAFF. CDR3 bases: TGTGCCAGCAGTGAAGCCCACGGGACACTGAACACTGAAGCTTTCTTT.

This clone has a single count. DNA of the CDR3: TGTGCCAGCAGCTTGACTAGCGGGAGGAGCACAGATACGCAGTATTTT. Translation: CASSLTSGRSTDTQYF. The V call is TRBV5-4, the J call TRBJ2-3; TRBD2 matches at 12 bases. The CDR3 consists of 16 residues. V gave up 1 base and J gave up 0 bases; unmatched junction bases: 0. Germline V lookup: CDR1 SGHNT, CDR2 YYREEE (reference sequence).

This clone was detected only a few times. The chain is built from TRBV18 and TRBJ2-7; a possible D gene is TRBD1 (6 bases). The V gene lost 1 base and the J gene lost 3 bases, with 10 bases spanning the gap. The CDR3 spans 14 residues. Germline V gene lookup returns CDR1 KGHSH and CDR2 LQKENI. The CDR3 coding sequence is TGTGCCAGCTCACCACGGAACAGGGTCTACGAGCAGTACTTC. Its protein is CASSPRNRVYEQYF.

The sample holds a few counts of this clone. Other DNA variants within this sample encode the same CDR3. The rearrangement uses TRBV7-2 and TRBJ2-7, with no clear D. Per the germline V gene, CDR1 is SGHTA and CDR2 is FQGNSA. The V end lost 3 bases, the J end lost 0 bases, and 3 bases lay between the germline ends. This CDR3 comprises 12 residues. Here the CDR3 reads CASSLSSYEQYF. Written as DNA, the CDR3 is TGTGCCAGCAGCTTGAGCTCCTACGAGCAGTACTTC.

The chain links TRBV30 to TRBJ1-5, with D perhaps matching TRBD1 (6 bases). Per germline, CDR1 GTSNPN and CDR2 SVGIG (reference sequence). V lost 8 bases to trimming and J lost 4 bases, with 15 bases between them. The CDR3 totals 13 residues. The CDR3 region has the DNA TGTGCCAGCCAATCGGACAGTAATCAGCCCCAGCATTTT. It translates to CASQSDSNQPQHF.

The CDR3 loop reads CASSQGGGTDTQYF. In DNA, the CDR3 is TGCGCCAGCAGCCAAGGGGGGGGCACAGATACGCAGTATTTT. The chain uses TRBV4-1 and TRBJ2-3; D might be TRBD2 (6 bases). CDR3 length equals 14 residues. V was trimmed by 1 base and J by 1 base, leaving 6 bases between them. Germline values: CDR1 MGHRA, CDR2 YSYEKL.

The V and J genes are TRBV30 and TRBJ2-7, with TRBD2 matching over 7 bases. Germline CDR1 and CDR2: GTSNPN and SVGIG (reference sequence). The V gene end was trimmed by 3 bases and the J gene end by 0 bases; junction bases not matched to a gene: 2. The CDR3 contains 13 residues. Here the CDR3 reads CAWRPSGSYEQYF. CDR3 DNA: TGTGCCTGGAGACCTAGCGGCTCCTACGAGCAGTACTTC.

The rearrangement uses TRBV18 and TRBJ2-3; TRBD1 aligns across 8 bases. Germline values: CDR1 KGHSH, CDR2 LQKENI. V lost 6 bases and J lost 2; bases outside the gene matches: 4. The CDR3 has 14 residues. The CDR3 DNA reads TGTGCCAGCTCGCTGGACAGGGCCACAGATACGCAGTATTTT. Translation: CASSLDRATDTQYF.

The rearrangement joins TRBV7-2 to TRBJ2-7; possible D gene TRBD1, 6 bases. V lost 1 base to trimming and J lost 6 bases, with 10 bases between them. The CDR3 spans 13 residues. CDR1 is SGHTA and CDR2 is FQGNSA in the germline V gene. The CDR3: CASSLVQGREQYF. As DNA, the CDR3 is TGTGCCAGCAGCTTAGTACAGGGACGCGAGCAGTACTTC.

A single count supports this clone. The chain couples TRBV5-1 to TRBJ2-5; D gene ambiguous. V lost 0 bases, J lost 6 bases, and 9 bases lay in between. CDR1 is SGHRS and CDR2 is YFSETQ in the germline V gene. The CDR3 is 13 residues long. The CDR3 protein is CASSLALSQTQYF. CDR3 in DNA: TGCGCCAGCAGCTTGGCCCTTTCCCAGACCCAGTACTTC. Supplemented by reference TRBV5-1 and TRBJ2-5, the full variable domain reads KAGVTQTPRYLIKTRGQQVTLSCSPISGHRSVSWYQQTPGQGLQFLFEYFSETQRNKGNFPGRFSGRQFSNSRSEMNVSTLELGDSALYLCASSLALSQTQYFGPGTRLLVL.

This sequence joins TRBV7-9 and TRBJ2-5; D unresolved. CDR1 and CDR2 (germline): SEHNR, FQNEAQ (reference sequence). This CDR3 has 15 amino acids. Trimming removed 1 base at V and 3 bases at J, with 12 bases between. The CDR3 nucleotides read TGTGCCAGCAGCTTAGATCCGGGTGTGGAAGAGACCCAGTACTTC. Protein sequence: CASSLDPGVEETQYF.

The gene calls are TRBV30 and TRBJ1-1; D possibly corresponds to TRBD1 (6 bases). The CDR3 sequence is 13 residues long. The V end lost 0 bases, the J end lost 8 bases, and 13 bases lay between the germline ends. The germline gives CDR1 GTSNPN, CDR2 SVGIG (reference sequence). Here the CDR3 DNA reads TGTGCCTGGAGTGTGGGTTTGGGACAAGAAGCTTTCTTT. This gives the protein CAWSVGLGQEAFF.

V gene TRBV20-1 combines with J gene TRBJ1-3; D is uncertain. Germline values: CDR1 DFQATT, CDR2 SNEGSKA (reference sequence). With 6 bases removed from V and 4 bases from J, the gap between germline ends came to 7 bases. This CDR3 is built from 11 residues. Here the CDR3 DNA reads TGCAGTGCCTTACAGGGAAACACCATATATTTT. Translating gives CSALQGNTIYF.

The sample holds one count of this clone. The V and J genes are TRBV25-1 and TRBJ1-5; unclear D gene. This CDR3 comprises 16 residues. From germline, CDR1 is MGHDK and CDR2 SYGVNS. Trimming took off 6 bases at V and 4 bases at J, with 19 bases between the two ends. CDR3 DNA: TGTGCCAGCAGCGCCCTCACTTCCCGGGGTAATCAGCCCCAGCATTTT. It specifies CASSALTSRGNQPQHF.

The chain couples TRBV11-2 to TRBJ2-1, with D possibly being TRBD2 (6 bases). The CDR3 contains 14 residues. CDR1 SGHAT and CDR2 FQNNGV come from the germline V gene. Trimming shortened V by 1 base and J by 4 bases, and 8 bases separated the two germline ends. In nucleotides, the CDR3 is TGTGCCAGCAGCTTAGGTGGAGGGTACAATGAGCAGTTCTTC. Translation: CASSLGGGYNEQFF.

V and J are TRBV9 and TRBJ2-7, with 7 nucleotides matching TRBD1. CDR1 SGDLS and CDR2 YYNGEE come from the germline V gene. The CDR3 spans 15 residues. V lost 2 bases to trimming and J lost 4 bases; unmatched junction nucleotides: 9. CDR3 coding DNA: TGTGCCAGCAGCGTCACCGGGACAGTCGGTTACGAGCAGTACTTC. Translated, it gives CASSVTGTVGYEQYF.

This chain joins TRBV9 and TRBJ2-5; TRBD2 agrees at 10 bases. CDR1 is SGDLS, CDR2 YYNGEE, per germline. J was trimmed by 7 bases and V by 0 bases; bases with no gene match: 6. CDR3 size: 15 residues. CDR3 bases: TGTGCCAGCAGCGTAGGGGGGGTAGCGGGAGGGACCCAGTACTTC. Protein sequence: CASSVGGVAGGTQYF.

This chain links TRBV4-1 with TRBJ1-1, with 9 bases matching TRBD1. With V trimmed by 0 bases and J by 11 bases, 19 bases remained unmatched. In germline, CDR1 is MGHRA, CDR2 YSYEKL. The CDR3 runs to 18 residues. CDR3 sequence reads: CASSQESSGTGGVLGAFF. The CDR3 nucleotides are TGCGCCAGCAGCCAAGAGTCCTCGGGAACAGGGGGCGTCCTAGGGGCTTTCTTT.

The rearrangement joins TRBV2 to TRBJ2-3, with 13 bases that match TRBD2. CDR1 and CDR2 (germline): SNHLY, FYNNEI. V lost 6 bases and J lost 3; bases outside the gene matches: 0. The CDR3 loop spans 14 amino acids. The CDR3 nucleotides read TGTGCCAGCAGGGGACTAGCGGGAACAGATACGCAGTATTTT. Translating gives CASRGLAGTDTQYF.

The chain employs TRBV2 and TRBJ1-5, with 10 bases aligning to TRBD1. Trimming cost V 6 bases and J 1 base; bases outside gene matches: 0. There are 14 residues in the CDR3. Germline V gene sequence: CDR1 SNHLY, CDR2 FYNNEI. The CDR3 loop is CASRGQGSNQPQHF. CDR3 nucleotides: TGTGCCAGCAGGGGACAGGGGAGCAATCAGCCCCAGCATTTT.

The chain recombines TRBV9 with TRBJ2-7; no clear D. V lost 0 bases, J lost 0 bases, and 7 bases lay in between. The length of the CDR3 is 14 residues. Germline V gene data show CDR1 as SGDLS and CDR2 as YYNGEE. CDR3 protein: CASSVVGSSYEQYF. The CDR3, as DNA: TGTGCCAGCAGCGTAGTGGGCAGCTCCTACGAGCAGTACTTC. Based on the CDR3 plus reference TRBV9 and TRBJ2-7, the full variable domain is DSGVTQTPKHLITATGQRVTLRCSPRSGDLSVYWYQQSLDQGLQFLIQYYNGEERAKGNILERFSAQQFPDLHSELNLSSLELGDSALYFCASSVVGSSYEQYFGPGTRLTVT.

The CDR3 spells CASSQPDRGRGQPQHF. The CDR3 DNA sequence: TGCGCCAGCAGTCAACCTGACAGGGGCCGCGGTCAGCCCCAGCATTTT. The genes are TRBV23-1 and TRBJ1-5; 8 bases align to TRBD1. TRBV23-1 is filed as an ORF, its function uncertain. The CDR3 loop spans 16 amino acids. V lost 2 bases to trimming and J lost 6 bases; unmatched junction nucleotides: 9.

This chain uses TRBV19 with TRBJ1-4, with TRBD1 identical over 10 bases. The CDR3 is 14 residues long. The trim removed 4 bases at V and 7 bases at J, leaving 3 bases unmatched. CDR1 and CDR2 from the germline V gene are LNHDA and SQIVND (reference sequence). CDR3 sequence: CASSTGTGAEKLFF. The DNA of the CDR3 is TGTGCCAGTAGTACCGGGACAGGGGCTGAAAAACTGTTTTTT.